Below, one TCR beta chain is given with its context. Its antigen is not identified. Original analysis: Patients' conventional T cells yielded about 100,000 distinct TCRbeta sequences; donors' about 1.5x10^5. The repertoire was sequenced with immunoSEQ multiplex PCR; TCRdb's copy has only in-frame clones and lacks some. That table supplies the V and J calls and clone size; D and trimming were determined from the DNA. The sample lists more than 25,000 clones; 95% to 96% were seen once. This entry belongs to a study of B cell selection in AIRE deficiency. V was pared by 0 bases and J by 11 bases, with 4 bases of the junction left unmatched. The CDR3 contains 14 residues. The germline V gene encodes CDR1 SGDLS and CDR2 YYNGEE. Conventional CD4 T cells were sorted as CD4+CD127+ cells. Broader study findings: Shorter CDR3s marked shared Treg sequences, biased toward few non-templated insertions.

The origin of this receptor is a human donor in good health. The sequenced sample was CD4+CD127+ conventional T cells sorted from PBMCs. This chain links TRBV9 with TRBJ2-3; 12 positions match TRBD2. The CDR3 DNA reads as TGTGCCAGCAGCGTAGGGACTAGCGGGGAACGGCAGTATTTT. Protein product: CASSVGTSGERQYF.